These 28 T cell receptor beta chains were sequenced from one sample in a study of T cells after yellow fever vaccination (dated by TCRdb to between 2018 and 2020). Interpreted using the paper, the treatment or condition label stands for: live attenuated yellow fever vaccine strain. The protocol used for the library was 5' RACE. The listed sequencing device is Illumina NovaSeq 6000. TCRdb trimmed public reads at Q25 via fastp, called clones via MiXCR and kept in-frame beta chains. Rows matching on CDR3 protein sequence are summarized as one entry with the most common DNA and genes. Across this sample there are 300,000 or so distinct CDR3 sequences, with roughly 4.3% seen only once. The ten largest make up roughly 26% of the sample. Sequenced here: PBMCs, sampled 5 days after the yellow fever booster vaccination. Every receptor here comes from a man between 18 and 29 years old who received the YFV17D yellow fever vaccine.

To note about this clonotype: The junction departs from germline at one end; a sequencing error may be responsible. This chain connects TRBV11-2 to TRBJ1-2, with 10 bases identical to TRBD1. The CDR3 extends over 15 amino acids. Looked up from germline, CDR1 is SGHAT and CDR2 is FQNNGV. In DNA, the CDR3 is TGTGCCCGCAGCCCTGGGACAGGGGCTAGGTATGGCTACACCTTC. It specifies CARSPGTGARYGYTF.

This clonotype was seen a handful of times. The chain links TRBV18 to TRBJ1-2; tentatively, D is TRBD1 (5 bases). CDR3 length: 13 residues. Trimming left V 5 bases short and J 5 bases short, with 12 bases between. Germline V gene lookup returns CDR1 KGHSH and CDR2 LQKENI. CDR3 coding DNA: TGTGCCAGCTCAGAAGACAGCCTATATGGCTACACCTTC. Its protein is CASSEDSLYGYTF.

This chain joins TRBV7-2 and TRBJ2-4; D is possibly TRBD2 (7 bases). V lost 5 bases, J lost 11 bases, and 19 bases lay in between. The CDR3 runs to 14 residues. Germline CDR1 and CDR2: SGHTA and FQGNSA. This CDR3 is CASSTQGQGGVQYF. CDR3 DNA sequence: TGTGCCAGCAGCACCCAGGGGCAAGGGGGGGTTCAGTACTTC.

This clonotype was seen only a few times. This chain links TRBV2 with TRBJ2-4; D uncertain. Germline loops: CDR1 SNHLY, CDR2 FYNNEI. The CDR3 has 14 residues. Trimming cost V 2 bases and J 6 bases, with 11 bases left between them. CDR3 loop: CASSELTSVNIQYF. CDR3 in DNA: TGTGCCAGCAGTGAACTGACATCCGTAAACATTCAGTACTTC.

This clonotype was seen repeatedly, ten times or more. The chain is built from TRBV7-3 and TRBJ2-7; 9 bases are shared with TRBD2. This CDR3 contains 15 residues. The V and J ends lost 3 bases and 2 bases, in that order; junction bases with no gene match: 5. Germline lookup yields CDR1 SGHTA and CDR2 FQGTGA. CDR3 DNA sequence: TGTGCCAGCAGCTTCGGAGGCGGGGGGGCCTACGAGCAGTACTTC. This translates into CASSFGGGGAYEQYF.

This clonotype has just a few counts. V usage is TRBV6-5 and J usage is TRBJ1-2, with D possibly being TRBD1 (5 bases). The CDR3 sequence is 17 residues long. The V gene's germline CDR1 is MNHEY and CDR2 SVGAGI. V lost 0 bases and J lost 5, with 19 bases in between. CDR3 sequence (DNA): TGTGCCAGCAGTTACTCGGGGGTTGATTGGGATCCTTATGGCTACACCTTC. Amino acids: CASSYSGVDWDPYGYTF.

The CDR3 DNA sequence: TGCAGTGCTAAGAATAAATCGGCCGGCTGGATTTTAGAGACCCAGTACTTC. It yields the protein CSAKNKSAGWILETQYF. The chain has TRBV20-1 and TRBJ2-5; D remains unclear. Germline CDR1 DFQATT, CDR2 SNEGSKA (reference sequence). CDR3 length equals 17 residues. V lost 4 bases and J lost 4, with 25 bases in between.

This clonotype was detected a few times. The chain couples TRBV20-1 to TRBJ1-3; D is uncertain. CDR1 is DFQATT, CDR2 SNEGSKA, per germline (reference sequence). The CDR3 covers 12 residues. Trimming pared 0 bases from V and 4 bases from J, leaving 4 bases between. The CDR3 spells CSAREGGNTIYF. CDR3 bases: TGCAGTGCTAGAGAAGGAGGAAACACCATATATTTT.

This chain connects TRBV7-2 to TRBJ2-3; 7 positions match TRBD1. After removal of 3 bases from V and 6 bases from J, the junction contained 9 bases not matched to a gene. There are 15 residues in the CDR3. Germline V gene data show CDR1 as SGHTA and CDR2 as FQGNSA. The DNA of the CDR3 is TGTGCCAGCAGCTTGGACAGGCTCTATTCTGATACGCAGTATTTT. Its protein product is CASSLDRLYSDTQYF.

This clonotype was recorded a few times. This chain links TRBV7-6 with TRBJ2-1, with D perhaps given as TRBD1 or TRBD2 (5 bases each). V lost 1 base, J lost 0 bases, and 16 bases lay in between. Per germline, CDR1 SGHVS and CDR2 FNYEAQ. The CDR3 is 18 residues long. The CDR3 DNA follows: TGTGCCAGCAGCTTAGGGGGGAAGGACTTCCTCTCCTACAATGAGCAGTTCTTC. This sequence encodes CASSLGGKDFLSYNEQFF.

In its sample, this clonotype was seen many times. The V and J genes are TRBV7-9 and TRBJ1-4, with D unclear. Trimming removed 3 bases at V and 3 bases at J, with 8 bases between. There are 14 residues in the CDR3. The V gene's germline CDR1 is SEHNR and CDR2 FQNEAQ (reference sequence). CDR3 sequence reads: CASSFRQSNEKLFF. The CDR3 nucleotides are TGTGCCAGCAGCTTTCGTCAATCTAATGAAAAACTGTTTTTT.

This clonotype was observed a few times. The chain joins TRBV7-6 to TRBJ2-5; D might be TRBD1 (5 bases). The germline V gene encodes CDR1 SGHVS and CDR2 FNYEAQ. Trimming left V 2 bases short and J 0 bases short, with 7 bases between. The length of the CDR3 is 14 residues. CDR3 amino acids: CASSLRGYQETQYF. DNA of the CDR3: TGTGCCAGCAGCTTAAGGGGTTACCAAGAGACCCAGTACTTC.

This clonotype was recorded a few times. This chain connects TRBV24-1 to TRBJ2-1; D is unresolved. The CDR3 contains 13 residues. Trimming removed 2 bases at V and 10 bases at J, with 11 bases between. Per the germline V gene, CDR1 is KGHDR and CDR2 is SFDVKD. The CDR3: CATSDSTRTEQFF. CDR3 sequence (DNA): TGTGCCACCAGTGATTCTACCCGCACCGAGCAGTTCTTC.

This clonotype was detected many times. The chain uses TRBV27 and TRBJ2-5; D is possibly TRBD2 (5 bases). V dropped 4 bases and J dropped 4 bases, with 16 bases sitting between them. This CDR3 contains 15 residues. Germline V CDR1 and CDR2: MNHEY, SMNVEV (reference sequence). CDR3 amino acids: CASSWARGSRETQYF. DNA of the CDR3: TGTGCCAGCAGTTGGGCCCGGGGATCGCGAGAGACCCAGTACTTC.

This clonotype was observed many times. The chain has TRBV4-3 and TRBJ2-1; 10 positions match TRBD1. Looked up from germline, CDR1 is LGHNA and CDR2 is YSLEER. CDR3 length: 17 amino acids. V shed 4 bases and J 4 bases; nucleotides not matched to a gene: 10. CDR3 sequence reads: CASSPRDRGPPYNEQFF. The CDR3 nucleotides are TGCGCCAGCAGCCCTCGGGACAGGGGTCCTCCTTACAATGAGCAGTTCTTC.

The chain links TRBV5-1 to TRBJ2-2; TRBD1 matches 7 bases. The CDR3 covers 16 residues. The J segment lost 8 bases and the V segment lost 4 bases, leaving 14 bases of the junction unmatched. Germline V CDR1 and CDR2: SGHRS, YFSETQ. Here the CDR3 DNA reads TGCGCCAGCAGCCTGTACAGGGGCCCCATCTCGGGGGAGCTGTTTTTT. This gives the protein CASSLYRGPISGELFF.

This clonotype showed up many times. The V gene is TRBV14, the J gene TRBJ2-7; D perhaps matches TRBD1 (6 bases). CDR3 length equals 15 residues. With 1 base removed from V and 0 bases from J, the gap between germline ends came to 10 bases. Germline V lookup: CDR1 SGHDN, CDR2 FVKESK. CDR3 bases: TGTGCCAGCAGCCAAGTCCGGGACACCTCCTACGAGCAGTACTTC. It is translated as CASSQVRDTSYEQYF.

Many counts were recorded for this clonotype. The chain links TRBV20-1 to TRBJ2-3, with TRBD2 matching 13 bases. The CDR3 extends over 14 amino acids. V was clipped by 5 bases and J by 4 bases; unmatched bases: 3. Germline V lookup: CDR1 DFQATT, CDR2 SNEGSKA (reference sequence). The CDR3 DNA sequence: TGCAGTGCTCGACTAGCGGGGGGCGCAGATACGCAGTATTTT. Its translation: CSARLAGGADTQYF.

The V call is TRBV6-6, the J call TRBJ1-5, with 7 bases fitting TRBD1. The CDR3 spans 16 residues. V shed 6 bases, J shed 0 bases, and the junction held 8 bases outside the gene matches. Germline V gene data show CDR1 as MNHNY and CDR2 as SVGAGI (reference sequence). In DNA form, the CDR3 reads TGTGCCAGCAGACCGGGGACAGATTATAGCAATCAGCCCCAGCATTTT. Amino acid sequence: CASRPGTDYSNQPQHF.

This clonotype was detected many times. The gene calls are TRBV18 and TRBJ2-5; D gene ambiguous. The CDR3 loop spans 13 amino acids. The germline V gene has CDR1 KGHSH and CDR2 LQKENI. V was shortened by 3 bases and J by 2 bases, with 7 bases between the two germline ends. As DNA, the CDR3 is TGTGCCAGCTCACCTAACACGCAAGAGACCCAGTACTTC. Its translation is CASSPNTQETQYF.

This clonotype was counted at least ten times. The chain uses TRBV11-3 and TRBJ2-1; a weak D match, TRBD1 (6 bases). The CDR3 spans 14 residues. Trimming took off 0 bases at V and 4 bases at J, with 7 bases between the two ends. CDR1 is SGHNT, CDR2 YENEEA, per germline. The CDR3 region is CASSLEGAYNEQFF. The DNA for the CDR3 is TGTGCCAGCAGCTTAGAGGGGGCTTACAATGAGCAGTTCTTC.

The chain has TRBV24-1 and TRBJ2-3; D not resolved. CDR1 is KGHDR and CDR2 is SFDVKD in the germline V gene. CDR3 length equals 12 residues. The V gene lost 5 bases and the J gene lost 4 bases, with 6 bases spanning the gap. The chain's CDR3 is CATSGQADTQYF. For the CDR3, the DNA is TGTGCCACCAGTGGCCAGGCAGATACGCAGTATTTT.

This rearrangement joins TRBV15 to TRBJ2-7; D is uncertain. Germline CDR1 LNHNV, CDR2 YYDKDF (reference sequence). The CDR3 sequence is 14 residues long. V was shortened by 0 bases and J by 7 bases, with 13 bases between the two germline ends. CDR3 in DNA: TGTGCCACCAGCAGAGAGTACCCGAGAGCAGAGCAGTACGTC. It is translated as CATSREYPRAEQYV.

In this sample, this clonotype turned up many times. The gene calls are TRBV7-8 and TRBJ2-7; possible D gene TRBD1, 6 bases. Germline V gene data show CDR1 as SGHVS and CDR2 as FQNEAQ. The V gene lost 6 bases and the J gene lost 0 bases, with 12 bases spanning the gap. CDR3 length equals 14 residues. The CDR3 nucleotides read TGTGCCAGCAGGCCCGACAGGCACTCCTACGAGCAGTACGTC. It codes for CASRPDRHSYEQYV.

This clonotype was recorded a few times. The CDR3 DNA reads TGTGCCAGCACCGGACAGGTCCTTATTCGGGAGCTGTTTTTT. Amino acid sequence: CASTGQVLIRELFF. The J gene is TRBJ2-2, the V gene TRBV6-6, with 7 bases identical to TRBD1. V was clipped by 7 bases and J by 9 bases; unmatched bases: 11. This CDR3 has 14 amino acids. CDR1 and CDR2 from the germline V gene are MNHNY and SVGAGI (reference sequence).

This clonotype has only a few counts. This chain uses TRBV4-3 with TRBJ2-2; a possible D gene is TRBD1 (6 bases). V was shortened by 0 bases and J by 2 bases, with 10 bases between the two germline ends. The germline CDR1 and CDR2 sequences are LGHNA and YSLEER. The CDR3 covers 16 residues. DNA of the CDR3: TGCGCCAGCAGCCAAGATCCGGACAGAAACACCGGGGAGCTGTTTTTT. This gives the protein CASSQDPDRNTGELFF.

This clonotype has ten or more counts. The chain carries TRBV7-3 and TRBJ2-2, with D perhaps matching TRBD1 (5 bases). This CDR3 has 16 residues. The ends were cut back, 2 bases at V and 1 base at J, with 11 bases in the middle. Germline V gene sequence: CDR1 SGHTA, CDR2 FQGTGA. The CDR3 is CASSLGAALNTGELFF. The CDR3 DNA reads TGTGCCAGCAGCTTAGGGGCAGCATTGAACACCGGGGAGCTGTTTTTT. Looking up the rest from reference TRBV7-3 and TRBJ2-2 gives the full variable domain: GAGVSQTPSNKVTEKGKYVELRCDPISGHTALYWYRQSLGQGPEFLIYFQGTGAADDSGLPNDRFFAVRPEGSVSTLKIQRTERGDSAVYLCASSLGAALNTGELFFGEGSRLTVL.

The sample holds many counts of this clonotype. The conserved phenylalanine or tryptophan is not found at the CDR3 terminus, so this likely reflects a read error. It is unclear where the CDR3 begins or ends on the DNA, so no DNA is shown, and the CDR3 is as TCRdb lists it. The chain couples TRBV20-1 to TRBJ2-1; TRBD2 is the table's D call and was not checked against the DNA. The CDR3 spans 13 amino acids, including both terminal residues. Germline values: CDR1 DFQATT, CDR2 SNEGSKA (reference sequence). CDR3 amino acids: CSASLPHLAGGLL.